In this sample, the clone carrying this T cell receptor beta chain turned up many times. RNA transcripts served as the template for amplifying TCR beta CDR3 regions. Primed by the HTBI set, a first-round RT-PCR was run on the TCR CDR3. TCRdb independently ran MiXCR on the multiplex PCR reads; one entry per CDR3 protein. The data contain 400,000 to 600,000 distinct CDR3 sequences, about 16% of them singletons. These data originate in a study of T cells in Graves' hyperthyroidism and ophthalmopathy. Study-level information: Before any treatment, at initial diagnosis, peripheral blood was collected.

Germline assignment: CDR1 SGHTA and CDR2 FQGNSA. J gave up 5 bases and V 5 bases, and 15 bases lay outside the gene matches. The CDR3 length is 18 residues. The chain has TRBV7-2 and TRBJ2-3; 11 bases are shared with TRBD2. Material: blood. This clonotype originated in a woman under 40 with Graves' ophthalmopathy. As DNA, the CDR3 is TGTGCCAGCAGCCCGCGGGGGTTAGCGGGAGGGCCCGGAGATACGCAGTATTTT. Translation gives CASSPRGLAGGPGDTQYF.